This T cell receptor beta chain was observed in a study of monozygotic twins with inflammatory bowel disease. The CDR3 has 14 residues. Looked up from germline, CDR1 is SGHDT and CDR2 is YYEEEE. Template-switch reactions added UMIs with a 6-nucleotide sample barcode. For each CDR3 protein, TCRdb gives one entry from its re-call of the 5' RACE reads, without DNA. In total, the table holds more than 300,000 distinct CDR3 sequences. The TCR comes from a human donor with ulcerative colitis or Crohn's disease, or a healthy co-twin of an affected twin (not recorded which). The specimen was blood. The rearrangement uses TRBV5-6 and TRBJ2-7; TCRdb's D gene call, TRBD1, goes unchecked for lack of DNA. CDR3 region: CASTSEGGRYEQYF.